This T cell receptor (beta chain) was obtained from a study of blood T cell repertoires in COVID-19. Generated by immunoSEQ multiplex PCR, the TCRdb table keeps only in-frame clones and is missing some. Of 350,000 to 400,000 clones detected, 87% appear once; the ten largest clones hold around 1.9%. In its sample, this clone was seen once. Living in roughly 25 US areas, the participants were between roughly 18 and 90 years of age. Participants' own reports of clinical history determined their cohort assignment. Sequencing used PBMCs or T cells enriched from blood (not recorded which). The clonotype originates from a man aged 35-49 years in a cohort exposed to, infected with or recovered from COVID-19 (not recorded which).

In DNA, the CDR3 is TGTGCCAGCAGTTTAGTGGCGGCTAAGAACACTGAAGCTTTCTTT. Residues: CASSLVAAKNTEAFF. The rearrangement joins TRBV27 to TRBJ1-1; D not certain. Looked up from germline, CDR1 is MNHEY and CDR2 is SMNVEV (reference sequence). V was shortened by 2 bases and J by 1 base, with 11 bases between the two germline ends. This CDR3 has 15 amino acids.